This TCR beta chain was recorded in a study of identical twins. From germline, CDR1 is MNHNS and CDR2 SASEGT. This CDR3 has 14 amino acids. V lost 5 bases and J 6 bases, leaving 15 bases between the germline ends. As concerns this clonotype: Its specificity is unknown.

TCRdb itself ran the 5' RACE reads through MiXCR, one entry per CDR3 protein. The repertoire holds roughly 570,000 distinct CDR3 sequences, with 7.5% to 10% as singletons. Study-wide results and limits: Less excess twin sharing appeared in beta out-of-frame sequences. Low generation probability was overrepresented in out-of-frame alpha sequences shared by twins. Conclusions were based on cross-sectional statistical analysis, without following the same donors.

These records were also assigned to another study, of yellow fever vaccine responses in identical twins. That study reports: Twins showed a vaccine T cell response that reportedly seemed partly convergent, partly personalized.

The rearrangement uses TRBV6-1 and TRBJ2-3; a possible D gene is TRBD1 (6 bases). The receptor was derived from a young woman in good health. Material for sequencing was PBMCs. CDR3 nucleotide sequence: TGTGCCAGCAGTCAGACAGGAGCCCAGGATACGCAGTATTTT. Translated, it gives CASSQTGAQDTQYF.